This entry lists 29 T cell receptor beta chains sequenced from one sample in a study of PD-1 blockade in mismatch repair-deficient tumors. TCRdb's copy holds only in-frame clones and misses some; the assay was immunoSEQ multiplex PCR. The table lists over 100,000 clones, about three quarters of them singletons. Sequenced here: peripheral blood, sampled 60 weeks after starting pembrolizumab. The receptors here all came from an adult with mismatch repair-deficient cancer.

This clone was counted only a few times. The gene calls are TRBV18 and TRBJ1-2, with TRBD1 identical over 12 bases. Germline V gene lookup returns CDR1 KGHSH and CDR2 LQKENI. The CDR3 is 16 residues long. The V gene end was trimmed by 3 bases and the J gene end by 7 bases; junction bases not matched to a gene: 9. CDR3 sequence: CASSPTNPGQGAGYTF. The CDR3 DNA is TGTGCCAGCTCACCTACTAATCCGGGACAGGGGGCTGGCTACACCTTC.

The chain is built from TRBV9 and TRBJ1-1; weak D call: TRBD1 (5 bases). The V gene's germline CDR1 is SGDLS and CDR2 YYNGEE. V was pared by 0 bases and J by 0 bases, with 9 bases between. This CDR3 spans 15 amino acids. The CDR3 protein is CASSVGGGVNTEAFF. The CDR3 DNA reads as TGTGCCAGCAGCGTAGGCGGGGGAGTGAACACTGAAGCTTTCTTT.

The rearrangement links TRBV6-1 to TRBJ1-5, with D maybe TRBD1 (6 bases). In germline, CDR1 is MNHNS, CDR2 SASEGT. The V end lost 0 bases, the J end lost 5 bases, and 11 bases lay between the germline ends. The CDR3 loop spans 15 amino acids. The CDR3 spells CASSEARGIDQPQHF. Here the CDR3 DNA reads TGTGCCAGCAGTGAAGCTAGGGGGATTGATCAGCCCCAGCATTTT.

This sequence joins TRBV5-1 and TRBJ2-5; D not resolved. The germline V and J ends were trimmed by 0 bases and 2 bases, with 14 bases remaining between them. This CDR3 region has 16 residues. Germline CDR1 and CDR2: SGHRS and YFSETQ. CDR3 sequence reads: CASSLVAAQIQETQYF. The CDR3 region has the DNA TGCGCCAGCAGCTTGGTTGCGGCACAAATTCAAGAGACCCAGTACTTC.

This chain joins TRBV19 and TRBJ2-7; 9 nucleotides match TRBD2. This CDR3 contains 14 residues. V was clipped by 3 bases and J by 7 bases; unmatched bases: 7. CDR1 is LNHDA, CDR2 SQIVND, per germline (reference sequence). Written as DNA, the CDR3 is TGTGCCAGTAGTATTCCGGGACTAGCTGGAGAGCAGTACTTC. Translating gives CASSIPGLAGEQYF.

The chain recombines TRBV4-3 with TRBJ2-3, with D unclear. The CDR3 has 16 amino acids. V was shortened by 0 bases and J by 4 bases, with 14 bases between the two germline ends. Germline assignment: CDR1 LGHNA and CDR2 YSLEER. CDR3 region: CASSQDSVMRSDTQYF. The CDR3 DNA follows: TGCGCCAGCAGCCAAGATTCGGTTATGAGATCAGATACGCAGTATTTT.

This clone has just one count. The V and J genes are TRBV10-2 and TRBJ1-5; TRBD1 matches 7 bases. The germline gives CDR1 WSHSY, CDR2 SAAADI. The CDR3 loop spans 15 amino acids. V was pared by 3 bases and J by 3 bases, with 5 bases of the junction left unmatched. In DNA, the CDR3 is TGCGCCAGCAGTGAACCGGGACAGATCAATCAGCCCCAGCATTTT. It translates to CASSEPGQINQPQHF.

The V and J genes are TRBV6-5 and TRBJ2-3, with a possible D match to TRBD2 (6 bases). The CDR3 covers 16 residues. Germline V lookup: CDR1 MNHEY, CDR2 SVGAGI. V was pared by 2 bases and J by 0 bases, with 12 bases between. CDR3 residues: CASSYGGDSSTDTQYF. In DNA form, the CDR3 reads TGTGCCAGCAGTTACGGCGGGGATTCTAGCACAGATACGCAGTATTTT.

The chain combines TRBV5-4 with TRBJ2-5; D is unresolved. CDR3 length: 13 residues. V was pared by 4 bases and J by 1 base, with 8 bases between. Germline loops: CDR1 SGHNT, CDR2 YYREEE (reference sequence). The CDR3, as DNA: TGTGCCAGCAGCCCGGGTCTCCAAGAGACCCAGTACTTC. This gives the protein CASSPGLQETQYF.

The rearrangement joins TRBV5-1 to TRBJ1-3; 10 bases align to TRBD1. J was trimmed by 2 bases and V by 0 bases; bases with no gene match: 2. Per germline, CDR1 SGHRS and CDR2 YFSETQ. The CDR3 consists of 16 residues. Here the CDR3 reads CASSLGDRGAGNTIYF. The CDR3, as DNA: TGCGCCAGCAGCTTGGGGGACAGGGGAGCTGGAAACACCATATATTTT.

CDR3 loop: CASSLSQGAPYEQYF. The CDR3 DNA follows: TGTGCCAGCAGCTTAAGCCAGGGGGCTCCCTACGAGCAGTACTTC. The rearrangement links TRBV7-8 to TRBJ2-7, with 8 bases identical to TRBD1. The CDR3 runs to 15 residues. The V and J ends lost 2 bases and 2 bases, in that order; junction bases with no gene match: 5. The germline V gene has CDR1 SGHVS and CDR2 FQNEAQ.

The V and J genes are TRBV7-8 and TRBJ2-3; D may match TRBD1 or TRBD2 (6 bases each). The germline V gene has CDR1 SGHVS and CDR2 FQNEAQ. V lost 2 bases and J lost 0, with 9 bases in between. The CDR3 sequence is 15 residues long. CDR3 residues: CASSLRGVSTDTQYF. Written as DNA, the CDR3 is TGTGCCAGCAGCTTAAGGGGGGTTAGCACAGATACGCAGTATTTT.

The V call is TRBV4-3, the J call TRBJ2-3, with D possibly TRBD2 on 7 matching bases. The length of the CDR3 is 14 residues. CDR1 LGHNA and CDR2 YSLEER come from the germline V gene. Trimming removed 6 bases at V and 8 bases at J, with 18 bases between. In nucleotides, the CDR3 is TGCGCCAGCAGTAGCAGTTTGGGAGGGGGTACGCAGTATTTT. Encoded protein: CASSSSLGGGTQYF.

V and J are TRBV4-2 and TRBJ2-7, with D hard to call. V was cut by 2 bases and J by 6 bases, with 17 bases left in between. The germline V gene encodes CDR1 LGHNA and CDR2 YNFKEQ. The CDR3 covers 15 residues. The CDR3 DNA reads TGTGCCAGCAGCCAAAATTCCGGGCTCTCTCTCGAGCAGTACTTC. As protein: CASSQNSGLSLEQYF.

This chain connects TRBV15 to TRBJ1-1; D call uncertain. The CDR3 consists of 13 residues. Deletions cut 5 bases from V and 0 bases from J, with 7 bases between. The germline gives CDR1 LNHNV, CDR2 YYDKDF (reference sequence). CDR3 bases: TGTGCCACCAGCGGCCAAATGAACACTGAAGCTTTCTTT. It is translated as CATSGQMNTEAFF.

As for this clone: This CDR3 is also generated by other DNA sequences in the sample. The chain is built from TRBV7-2 and TRBJ1-5; D gene uncertain. The V gene lost 5 bases and the J gene lost 0 bases, with 11 bases spanning the gap. Germline V CDR1 and CDR2: SGHTA, FQGNSA. The CDR3 is 15 residues long. CDR3 in amino acids: CASSPQTGSNQPQHF. In DNA, the CDR3 is TGTGCCAGCAGCCCCCAAACTGGTAGCAATCAGCCCCAGCATTTT.

This chain connects TRBV2 to TRBJ2-5; 9 nucleotides line up with TRBD2. V shed 7 bases and J 5 bases; nucleotides not matched to a gene: 5. This CDR3 has 13 residues. CDR1 and CDR2 from the germline V gene are SNHLY and FYNNEI. CDR3 sequence (DNA): TGTGCCAGCATAGCGGGAGTAGTTGAGACCCAGTACTTC. This codes for CASIAGVVETQYF.

This clone appeared a single time. This chain links TRBV11-2 with TRBJ1-2; 9 bases are a match to TRBD1. Germline CDR1 and CDR2: SGHAT and FQNNGV. The CDR3 is made up of 14 amino acids. The V and J ends lost 2 bases and 5 bases, in that order; junction bases with no gene match: 3. CDR3 DNA: TGTGCCAGCAGCTTACTGACAGGGGGTTATGGCTACACCTTC. Translated, it gives CASSLLTGGYGYTF.

This chain joins TRBV4-1 and TRBJ2-2; 12 bases are a match to TRBD2. The CDR3 loop spans 18 amino acids. The trim removed 0 bases at V and 3 bases at J, leaving 5 bases unmatched. Germline V CDR1 and CDR2: MGHRA, YSYEKL. The CDR3 reads CASSQDASGRVYTGELFF. CDR3 bases: TGCGCCAGCAGCCAAGATGCTAGCGGGAGGGTGTACACCGGGGAGCTGTTTTTT.

The genes are TRBV4-1 and TRBJ1-5; D not resolved. Germline values: CDR1 MGHRA, CDR2 YSYEKL. The CDR3 is 15 residues long. V lost 4 bases and J 0 bases, leaving 10 bases between the germline ends. The DNA for the CDR3 is TGCGCCAGCAGCCCCAGGACGGATAGCAATCAGCCCCAGCATTTT. Translated, it gives CASSPRTDSNQPQHF.

This chain connects TRBV11-2 to TRBJ2-7; TRBD2 might be the D (5 bases). Trimming stripped 4 bases from V and 7 bases from J, with 14 bases between. The CDR3 covers 13 residues. Germline CDR1 reads SGHAT; CDR2 reads FQNNGV. The CDR3 DNA sequence: TGTGCCAGCAGCTCCGTCGACCGGGGAGAGCAGTACTTC. As protein: CASSSVDRGEQYF.

This chain joins TRBV9 and TRBJ1-5; TRBD1 is a possible D gene (5 bases). The CDR3 extends over 16 amino acids. Trimming cost V 4 bases and J 7 bases, with 21 bases left between them. The germline gives CDR1 SGDLS, CDR2 YYNGEE. The CDR3 region has the DNA TGTGCCAGCAGCCCCAGATTGGGAGGGGTAAACCAGCCCCAGCATTTT. Translation: CASSPRLGGVNQPQHF.

A note on this clone: The same CDR3 also results from other DNA sequences found in this sample. The rearrangement uses TRBV7-2 and TRBJ2-5, with 14 bases aligning to TRBD2. Germline V gene data show CDR1 as SGHTA and CDR2 as FQGNSA. The junction had 0 bases not matched to a gene; V was cut back by 1 base and J by 5 bases. The CDR3 is 15 amino acids. The CDR3 protein is CASSLGLAGGETQYF. CDR3 in DNA: TGTGCCAGCAGCTTAGGACTAGCGGGAGGGGAGACCCAGTACTTC.

This chain's CDR3 is CSVEGRAKETQYF. The CDR3 nucleotides read TGCAGCGTTGAAGGACGGGCCAAAGAGACCCAGTACTTC. The rearrangement uses TRBV29-1 and TRBJ2-5; D call uncertain. Deletions cut 1 base from V and 3 bases from J, with 9 bases between. This CDR3 has 13 amino acids. CDR1 is SQVTM, CDR2 ANQGSEA, per germline.

The chain employs TRBV5-6 and TRBJ2-7; the D gene is possibly TRBD2 (5 bases). This CDR3 has 14 amino acids. Germline V gene data show CDR1 as SGHDT and CDR2 as YYEEEE. The ends were cut back, 0 bases at V and 2 bases at J, with 9 bases in the middle. The CDR3 DNA reads TGTGCCAGCAGCTTGGGAGGAGGCCCCTACGAGCAGTACTTC. It translates to CASSLGGGPYEQYF.

The V call is TRBV19, the J call TRBJ2-6, with TRBD2 matching 9 bases. Germline V gives CDR1 LNHDA, CDR2 SQIVND (reference sequence). This CDR3 region has 18 residues. The ends lost 7 bases at V and 1 base at J; junction bases unmatched: 11. This chain's CDR3 is CASTPLAGFMSGANVLTF. The CDR3 DNA follows: TGTGCCAGTACCCCGCTAGCGGGATTTATGTCTGGGGCCAACGTCCTGACTTTC.

V is TRBV19 and J is TRBJ2-3, with 8 bases fitting TRBD2. Trimming removed 3 bases from V and 0 bases from J; junction bases left unmatched: 5. The CDR3 consists of 16 residues. Germline values: CDR1 LNHDA, CDR2 SQIVND (reference sequence). The CDR3 is CASSMSGGSSTDTQYF. Written as DNA, the CDR3 is TGTGCCAGTAGTATGAGCGGGGGTTCTAGCACAGATACGCAGTATTTT.

The chain employs TRBV30 and TRBJ2-2; no clear D. Germline lookup yields CDR1 GTSNPN and CDR2 SVGIG (reference sequence). The CDR3 is 15 amino acids. V lost 0 bases to trimming and J lost 1 base, with 9 bases between them. The CDR3 loop is CAWSVPSLNTGELFF. For the CDR3, the DNA is TGTGCCTGGAGTGTCCCCAGCTTGAACACCGGGGAGCTGTTTTTT.

The chain joins TRBV12-2 to TRBJ1-4. TRBV12-2 is an annotated pseudogene. This CDR3 is 16 amino acids long. The chain's CDR3 is CASRLPDGCCGGKLFF. For the CDR3, the DNA is TGTGCAAGTCGCTTACCGGACGGATGCTGTGGGGGAAAACTGTTTTTT.